The rows below give T cell receptor beta chains drawn from one sample of a study of blood T cell repertoires in COVID-19. The repertoire was sequenced with immunoSEQ multiplex PCR; TCRdb's copy has only in-frame clones and lacks some. The sample shows around 260,000 clones, roughly 84% of them seen only once. Sample: peripheral blood. The receptor source for this set is a human donor with COVID-19, enrolled during active disease. The donor label of this sample is uncertain. Both conserved end residues are trimmed from each CDR3.

j_call	v_call	cdr3_aa
TRBJ1-4	TRBV30	AWKDRGHEKLF
TRBJ1-5	TRBV7-8	ASSLGSGLSNQPQH
TRBJ1-2	TRBV30	AWSGQGYGYT
TRBJ2-1	TRBV19	ASKREPYNEQF
TRBJ1-1	TRBV6-2/TRBV6-3	ASSYPEGNTEAF
TRBJ2-3	TRBV29-1	SVRLQGWGTDTQY
TRBJ1-2	TRBV21-1	ASKTANYGYT
TRBJ2-7	TRBV5-6	ASSPYPTVDGEQY
TRBJ2-1	TRBV30	AWSPHREGQNEQF
TRBJ1-6	TRBV20-1	SASLGTFTSSYNSPLH
TRBJ2-3	TRBV4-2	ASSQQGGDTQY
TRBJ1-2	TRBV28	ASSVQGALHYGYT
TRBJ2-3	TRBV4-1	ASSQRSGTDTQY
TRBJ2-7	TRBV19	ASSMAEVPSYEQY
TRBJ2-1	TRBV19	ASSIPGSNDEQF
TRBJ2-7	TRBV18	ASSPLGTGGREQY
TRBJ2-7	TRBV28	ASRLAGDYYEQY
TRBJ2-7	TRBV2	ASRGQGTSYEQY
TRBJ2-5	TRBV7-9	ASSLAKRGSRETQY
TRBJ2-7	TRBV5-1	ASSVTSGSYEQY
TRBJ1-2	TRBV10-1	ASSETAAGNYGYT
TRBJ1-6	TRBV11-2	ASSLREARAGNSPLH
TRBJ2-6	TRBV5-1	ASSSGEFSGANVLT
TRBJ1-6	TRBV5-1	ASSPGTGLEGALH
TRBJ1-5	TRBV7-3	ASSSPRRGERNQPQH
TRBJ2-3	TRBV28	ASNPPGTSGMSQY
TRBJ2-2	TRBV6-5	ASLSAGGPSGELF
TRBJ1-2	TRBV18	ASSPDGTGDGYT
TRBJ2-3	TRBV5-1	ASSVDRGLGLITDTQY
TRBJ1-1	TRBV6-5	ASSYTGLRGPEAF
TRBJ2-7	TRBV7-8	ASSLVLGGGSFEQY
TRBJ1-4	TRBV20-1	SASPRDRGHEKLF
TRBJ2-2	TRBV14	ASSRSQVRGAPVGTGELF
TRBJ1-2	TRBV6-5	ASDRAKRGGYT
TRBJ2-3	TRBV5-8	ASSGGTGGLDTQY
TRBJ1-2	TRBV7-6	ASSLASAGRNGYT
TRBJ1-2	TRBV9	ASSPRQGLTGNYGYT
TRBJ2-1	TRBV27	ASSPTSHEQF
TRBJ2-7	TRBV28	ASSPPGTGGYEQY
TRBJ1-1	TRBV9	ASSVGTGPTEAF
TRBJ2-3	TRBV19	ASSIDVAGFRDTQY